Listed below are T cell receptor beta chains from one sample, sequenced in a study of cytomegalovirus exposure and HLA in healthy donors. Generated by immunoSEQ multiplex PCR, the TCRdb table keeps only in-frame clones and is missing some. The table has approximately 160,000 clones, roughly four fifths seen once; the top ten hold approximately 6%. Source material: PBMCs. The receptors stem from a man aged 25 to 40 in good health and CMV-seropositive. CDR3s include the opening cysteine and the closing phenylalanine or tryptophan. Each record gives: V gene, J gene, CDR3 protein.

>TRBV27|TRBJ1-2
CASSRANYGYTF
>TRBV11-2|TRBJ2-2
CASSGTRAYTGELFF
>TRBV7-2|TRBJ2-2
CASSRRRGGDTGELFF
>TRBV4-1|TRBJ2-7
CASSEVAAGNYEQYF
>TRBV7-9|TRBJ2-7
CASTDTGTGSYEQYF
>TRBV5-4|TRBJ2-1
CASSLVGQEGNEQFF
>TRBV28|TRBJ1-5
CAIWRGRDSNQPQHF
>TRBV23-1|TRBJ2-1
CASSQSSEGAGVSYNEQFF
>TRBV7-9|TRBJ2-7
CASSLQALEQYF
>TRBV6-5|TRBJ2-3
CASSSSELDTQYF